This passage covers 12 T cell receptor beta chains from one sample sequenced in a study of shared clonotypes between healthy human individuals. The protocol was immunoSEQ multiplex PCR, while the TCRdb copy is restricted to in-frame clones and leaves out a portion. The table has about 470,000 clones, 79% seen once; the top ten hold 13%. Sequencing was carried out using PBMCs. All receptors derive from a woman aged 35 to 49 in good health. Some clones in this sample may be carry-over from other donors' samples.

Worth noting for this clone: Since a much larger clone is just one base distant, this may be a read error. The rearrangement uses TRBV6-1 and TRBJ2-5; tentatively, D is TRBD1 (5 bases). The J call could be wrong; TRBJ2-7 is a better fit for the DNA end. There are 12 residues in the CDR3. In germline, CDR1 is MNHNS, CDR2 SASEGT. The CDR3 nucleotides read TGTGCCAGCAGTGATCAGGGATACGAGCAGTACTTC. It encodes CASSDQGYEQYF.

Notes on this clone: Other DNA sequences of this sample code for an identical CDR3. The chain is built from TRBV6-5 and TRBJ2-7; possibly TRBD2 for D (5 bases). Germline CDR1 and CDR2: MNHEY and SVGAGI. The V gene lost 4 bases and the J gene lost 3 bases, with 10 bases spanning the gap. This CDR3 region has 13 residues. CDR3 residues: CASSSPGSYEQYF. The CDR3 DNA sequence: TGTGCCAGCAGTTCTCCTGGGAGCTACGAGCAGTACTTC.

This sequence joins TRBV18 and TRBJ1-3; D ambiguous. Deletions cut 5 bases from V and 0 bases from J, with 8 bases between. This CDR3 spans 14 amino acids. Germline values: CDR1 KGHSH, CDR2 LQKENI. The CDR3 spells CASSAGTSGNTIYF. The CDR3 coding sequence is TGTGCCAGCTCAGCAGGTACCTCTGGAAACACCATATATTTT.

The CDR3 DNA is TGTGCCAGCAGTGTGGGGACTAGCGGGAGGAATGGGCAGTACTTC. As protein: CASSVGTSGRNGQYF. The chain employs TRBV6-1 and TRBJ2-7; 15 bases are shared with TRBD2. J gave up 9 bases and V 4 bases, and 7 bases lay outside the gene matches. The CDR3 has 15 residues. Germline V gives CDR1 MNHNS, CDR2 SASEGT.

This chain uses TRBV6-4 with TRBJ2-3; D may be TRBD2 (5 bases). V was clipped by 0 bases and J by 2 bases, with 9 bases between them. The CDR3 spans 15 residues. CDR1 MRHNA and CDR2 SNTAGT come from the germline V gene. The DNA of the CDR3 is TGTGCCAGCAGTGACTCGTCCGGGAACACAGATACGCAGTATTTT. Its translation is CASSDSSGNTDTQYF.

This clone was observed a handful of times. The rearrangement links TRBV10-2 to TRBJ2-5, with D perhaps given as TRBD1 or TRBD2 (5 bases each). Matching the DNA end better, TRBJ2-7 makes the J call doubtful. In germline, CDR1 is WSHSY, CDR2 SAAADI. The CDR3 has 12 residues. This CDR3 reads CASTEGLYEQYF. CDR3 coding DNA: TGCGCCAGCACCGAGGGGTTGTACGAGCAGTACTTC.

About this clone itself: Possible read error: a much larger clone is one base away. J is TRBJ2-1 and V is TRBV6-4; D might be TRBD1 (5 bases). CDR3 length equals 13 residues. Germline V gives CDR1 MRHNA, CDR2 SNTAGT. Trimming took 3 bases from V and 5 from J, leaving 8 bases between them. CDR3 nucleotides: TGTGCCAGCAGTGAAGACAGCCACAATGAGCAGTTCTTC. Amino acid sequence: CASSEDSHNEQFF.

The CDR3 region has the DNA TGTGCCAGCAGCTCTCGACTAGCGGGAGGGCCGCGGGAGACCCAGTACTTC. Amino acid sequence: CASSSRLAGGPRETQYF. The J gene is TRBJ2-5, the V gene TRBV5-4; 14 bases agree with TRBD2. Unmatched junction bases numbered 9, after V lost 3 bases and J lost 5 bases. This CDR3 has 17 residues. Germline assignment: CDR1 SGHNT and CDR2 YYREEE (reference sequence).

The chain couples TRBV27 to TRBJ2-2; 7 bases are a match to TRBD1. Germline V lookup: CDR1 MNHEY, CDR2 SMNVEV (reference sequence). Trimming took 6 bases from V and 4 from J; bases not matched to a gene: 11. The CDR3 totals 16 residues. In DNA form, the CDR3 reads TGTGCCAGCAGCTCAGCCGGGACAGTGACCACCGGGGAGCTGTTTTTT. Translated: CASSSAGTVTTGELFF.

The chain recombines TRBV10-3 with TRBJ2-5; 10 positions agree with TRBD2. Germline CDR1 is ENHRY and CDR2 is SYGVKD. V dropped 3 bases and J dropped 5; count of bases not matched to a gene: 6. CDR3 size: 15 residues. DNA of the CDR3: TGTGCCATCAGTGAAGGAGCGGGAGGGCCTGAGACCCAGTACTTC. This sequence encodes CAISEGAGGPETQYF.

The V call is TRBV28, the J call TRBJ1-2; D is undetermined. Germline lookup yields CDR1 MDHEN and CDR2 SYDVKM. Trimming removed 8 bases at V and 4 bases at J, with 17 bases between. This CDR3 spans 14 amino acids. In DNA, the CDR3 is TGTGCCAGCGGTACCTCTCAGAGGGCCTATGGCTACACCTTC. Its protein is CASGTSQRAYGYTF.

CDR3 in DNA: TGCGCCAGCAGCTCGACTAGCGGGGGAGATTGGGAGCAGTACTTC. This gives the protein CASSSTSGGDWEQYF. The chain joins TRBV5-1 to TRBJ2-7, with TRBD2 identical over 12 bases. V lost 3 bases, J lost 7 bases, and 8 bases stayed unmatched. The CDR3 contains 15 residues. Germline CDR1 SGHRS, CDR2 YFSETQ.